Each of the 3 T cell receptor beta chains below was sequenced from the same sample in a study of shared clonotypes between healthy human individuals. Profiling relied on immunoSEQ multiplex PCR, and the TCRdb table lists in-frame clones only, not all of them. The sample lists about 1 million clones; about 75% were seen once. Sequences were obtained from memory CD4+ T cells sorted from blood. Sample subset: CD45RA-negative fraction. These receptors all come from a man between 18 and 35 years old in good health.

The CDR3 DNA reads TGTGCCAGCAGGCTCGACAGGGCGGCCGGGGAGCTGTTTTTT. Amino acid sequence: CASRLDRAAGELFF. The rearrangement joins TRBV6-5 to TRBJ2-2; 7 bases agree with TRBD1. Germline V gene sequence: CDR1 MNHEY, CDR2 SVGAGI. V lost 6 bases to trimming and J lost 6 bases; unmatched junction nucleotides: 7. CDR3 length: 14 amino acids.

As regards this clone: Other DNA sequences in the sample encode the same CDR3. The J gene is TRBJ2-5, the V gene TRBV7-9; 9 nucleotides agree with TRBD1. V was pared by 5 bases and J by 1 base, with 2 bases of the junction left unmatched. The germline V gene encodes CDR1 SEHNR and CDR2 FQNEAQ (reference sequence). This CDR3 region has 14 residues. The CDR3, as DNA: TGTGCCAGCAGCCTGGGACAGGGCCAAGAGACCCAGTACTTC. As protein: CASSLGQGQETQYF.

The chain has TRBV7-2 and TRBJ1-1; D not certain. The CDR3 has 14 amino acids. The V gene lost 5 bases and the J gene lost 1 base, with 11 bases spanning the gap. Germline CDR1 SGHTA, CDR2 FQGNSA. For the CDR3, the DNA is TGTGCCAGCAGCCCCCGGAGGTGGAACACTGAAGCTTTCTTT. Protein: CASSPRRWNTEAFF. Full variable domain (outside the CDR3, taken from reference TRBV7-2 and TRBJ1-1): GAGVSQSPSNKVTEKGKDVELRCDPISGHTALYWYRQSLGQGLEFLIYFQGNSAPDKSGLPSDRFSAERTGGSVSTLTIQRTQQEDSAVYLCASSPRRWNTEAFFGQGTRLTVV.